This T cell receptor beta chain was retrieved from a study of shared clonotypes between healthy human individuals. Splitting of each subset's genomic DNA was done evenly across several immunoSEQ plates. The data were produced by immunoSEQ multiplex PCR, yet TCRdb's version contains in-frame clones alone and is incomplete. The table includes more than 150,000 clones, 90% to 95% detected once. The germline V and J ends were trimmed by 0 bases and 6 bases, with 12 bases remaining between them. Per germline, CDR1 SGHRS and CDR2 YFSETQ. CDR3 size: 14 residues. The TCR originated in a woman aged 25 to 39 in good health. The V gene is TRBV5-1, the J gene TRBJ1-2; D is unresolved. The source material was naive CD4+ T cells sorted from blood. Subset reported: CD45RA+ positively selected. In DNA form, the CDR3 reads TGCGCCAGCAGCTTGGTGTCCCCTCGTAATGGCTACACCTTC. Its translation: CASSLVSPRNGYTF.